Described below is a single TCR beta chain sequence and its context. Antigen: not known. The data are from a study of metastatic and nonmetastatic thyroid tumors. The overall study: Across blood and tumor or nodule tissue, repertoires from malignant and benign thyroid patients were compared with one another.

Each patient went into thyroid surgery without having received any treatment. Under the authors' procedure: CDR3 differences across clinicopathological groups were used to build a distant-metastasis classifier for papillary thyroid cancer. MiXCR re-clonotyped the PCR reads for TCRdb. TCRdb, rather than the study authors, made the V and J calls. The sample lists 14,000 to 15,000 clones, about 21% seen once, with 13% in the top ten. Whole-study results and caveats: The study reportedly found significantly higher TCR beta diversity in malignant thyroid tumors than benign nodules, in blood and tumor.

Germline V gene lookup returns CDR1 DFQATT and CDR2 SNEGSKA (reference sequence). The ends were cut back, 3 bases at V and 4 bases at J, with 10 bases in the middle. The CDR3 loop spans 13 amino acids. This sequence was found in a female donor with papillary thyroid cancer or a benign thyroid nodule (not recorded which). Some clones in this sample may be carry-over from other donors' samples. Sequencing was done on a sample of blood. The chain combines TRBV20-1 with TRBJ1-3; D gene unclear. The CDR3: CSARDRWGNTIYF. The CDR3 coding sequence is TGCAGTGCTAGGGACCGTTGGGGAAACACCATATATTTT.